The clone carrying this T cell receptor (beta chain) was detected ten times or more. Its antigen is still unknown. Unique molecular identifiers featured in how the TCRbeta library was prepared. TCRdb re-called the PCR reads through MiXCR, storing one row per CDR3 protein. Among about 300,000 distinct CDR3 sequences listed, over 9% were seen once. This record belongs to a study of T-cell reconstitution after alpha-beta-depleted transplantation in children. This CDR3 contains 15 residues. V dropped 4 bases and J dropped 0 bases, with 10 bases sitting between them. CDR1 is MNHEY and CDR2 is SMNVEV in the germline V gene (reference sequence). Overall study results and limits: Hyperexpanded clones declined; after one year, newly produced T cells mostly supplied diversity.

The receptor's source is a boy under two years old with acute myeloid leukemia, due to receive a stem cell transplant. The sample in question was PBMCs, obtained before TCRalphabeta/CD19-depleted stem cell transplant. The chain combines TRBV27 with TRBJ2-1; D is perhaps TRBD2 (5 bases). The CDR3 protein is CASSSRASSYNEQFF. The CDR3 coding sequence is TGTGCCAGCAGTTCGCGGGCTAGCTCCTACAATGAGCAGTTCTTC.